Detailed here is one TCR beta chain. What it binds is unknown. Separate from the roughly 670-subject first cohort, the roughly 110-subject validation cohort was the one that the donors belonged to. Trimming took 6 bases from V and 0 from J, leaving 8 bases between them. The CDR3 totals 14 residues. Germline-derived CDR1 and CDR2 are MNHEY and SMNVEV (reference sequence). Assay: immunoSEQ multiplex PCR; the TCRdb copy retains only in-frame clones and omits some. The repertoire consists of 55,000 to 80,000 clones, with 90% to 95% occurring once and the leading ten covering around 1.5%. This record comes from a study of cytomegalovirus exposure and HLA in healthy donors. Study-wide context: The roughly 120 validation repertoires and the 650 to 850 first-cohort repertoires shared a platform, a later analysis reported.

Notes on the study in general: Altogether, 164 TCR beta chains were recorded as cytomegalovirus-associated.

Source material: PBMCs. This receptor was taken from a young man in good health and CMV-seropositive. The rearrangement joins TRBV27 to TRBJ1-4; D unresolved. CDR3 DNA sequence: TGTGCCAGCAGCACAGATGCAACTAATGAAAAACTGTTTTTT. This sequence encodes CASSTDATNEKLFF. The variable domain in full, completed from reference TRBV27 and TRBJ1-4, reads EAQVTQNPRYLITVTGKKLTVTCSQNMNHEYMSWYRQDPGLGLRQIYYSMNVEVTDKGDVPEGYKVSRKEKRNFPLILESPSPNQTSLYFCASSTDATNEKLFFGSGTQLSVL.